These 9 T cell receptor beta chains were all obtained from the same sample, sequenced in a study of cytomegalovirus exposure and HLA in healthy donors (dated by TCRdb to the late 2010s). The method was the immunoSEQ multiplex PCR assay. For the multiplex PCR, a mixture combining 60 forward primers for TCR Vbeta segments and 13 reverse primers for TCR Jbeta segments was used. TCRdb holds this immuneACCESS table with in-frame rearrangements only. Some clones are missing; in checked studies, unresolved V genes explain under half, and the rest has no known cause. This sample lists over 100,000 clones; 70% were detected once. Approximately 8.6% of the sample belongs to the ten largest clones. The specimen was PBMCs. These receptors all stem from a man aged 25 to 40 in good health and CMV-seropositive.

This clone showed up just once. This chain connects TRBV19 to TRBJ1-2, with a weak D call TRBD1 (6 bases). V was cut by 1 base and J by 0 bases, with 12 bases left in between. There are 16 residues in the CDR3. Germline V CDR1 and CDR2: LNHDA, SQIVND (reference sequence). This CDR3 is CASSIGPGASNYGYTF. The CDR3 bases are TGTGCCAGTAGTATAGGGCCAGGGGCGTCTAACTATGGCTACACCTTC.

This clone occurred a few times. The V and J genes are TRBV5-6 and TRBJ1-1; the D is unclear. V shed 1 base and J shed 5 bases, with 6 bases lying between them. This CDR3 spans 12 amino acids. The germline V gene has CDR1 SGHDT and CDR2 YYEEEE. This CDR3 reads CASSLTRTEAFF. Written as DNA, the CDR3 is TGTGCCAGCAGCTTGACTAGAACTGAAGCTTTCTTT.

Of note for this clone: Germline is not matched at one junction end, which may reflect a read error. The chain carries TRBV5-1 and TRBJ2-7; 9 positions agree with TRBD1. The V gene's germline CDR1 is SGHRS and CDR2 YFSETQ. CDR3 length: 13 residues. CDR3 nucleotides: TGCGCCAGCAGCCCTCCGGGACAGGGCGCCAGGTCCTTC. Its translation: CASSPPGQGARSF.

This clone was picked up a small number of times. Compared with germline, one end of the junction differs, possibly owing to a read error. The V gene is TRBV7-9, the J gene TRBJ2-3; D possibly corresponds to TRBD2 (5 bases). Germline lookup yields CDR1 SEHNR and CDR2 FQNEAQ (reference sequence). There are 17 residues in the CDR3. CDR3 nucleotide sequence: TGTTCCAGCAGCTCCCCCTCTCCTCCAGCACGGAGGCATACGCAGTATTTT. Translating gives CSSSSPSPPARRHTQYF. The whole variable domain, remainder taken from reference TRBV7-9 and TRBJ2-3, is DTGVSQNPRHKITKRGQNVTFRCDPISEHNRLYWYRQTLGQGPEFLTYFQNEAQLEKSRLLSDRFSAERPKGSFSTLEIQRTEQGDSAMYLCSSSSPSPPARRHTQYFGPGTRLTVL.

The chain employs TRBV7-3 and TRBJ2-1; 10 nucleotides align to TRBD2. This CDR3 has 17 amino acids. Germline CDR1 is SGHTA and CDR2 is FQGTGA. V shed 5 bases and J 2 bases; nucleotides not matched to a gene: 9. The CDR3 coding sequence is TGTGCCAGCAGCCCCTCGCTAGCGGGAGCCGCCTACAATGAGCAGTTCTTC. Translating gives CASSPSLAGAAYNEQFF.

This clone was counted a single time. The chain is built from TRBV27 and TRBJ2-1, with 9 positions matching TRBD1. This CDR3 region has 16 residues. In germline, CDR1 is MNHEY, CDR2 SMNVEV (reference sequence). The V and J ends lost 8 bases and 1 base, in that order; junction bases with no gene match: 9. In DNA, the CDR3 is TGTGCCAGCCCCACCCGGGGGACAGGGTCCTACAATGAGCAGTTCTTC. It translates to CASPTRGTGSYNEQFF.

V gene TRBV30 combines with J gene TRBJ1-2; TRBD1 is a possible D gene (6 bases). Germline V lookup: CDR1 GTSNPN, CDR2 SVGIG (reference sequence). V was trimmed by 0 bases and J by 8 bases, leaving 16 bases between them. The CDR3 totals 14 residues. DNA for the CDR3: TGTGCCTGGAGTGTACTTGGGCAGGGGATCGGCTACACCTTC. This encodes CAWSVLGQGIGYTF. The full variable domain, completed using reference TRBV30 and TRBJ1-2, is SQTIHQWPATLVQPVGSPLSLECTVEGTSNPNLYWYRQAAGRGLQLLFYSVGIGQISSEVPQNLSASRPQDRQFILSSKKLLLSDSGFYLCAWSVLGQGIGYTFGSGTRLTVV.

CDR3 loop: CAISDSTGGTEAFF. The CDR3 DNA reads as TGTGCCATCAGTGACTCTACAGGGGGCACTGAAGCTTTCTTT. V gene TRBV10-3 combines with J gene TRBJ1-1, with 8 nucleotides matching TRBD1. The CDR3 runs 14 residues. With V trimmed by 3 bases and J by 4 bases, 4 bases remained unmatched. The V gene's germline CDR1 is ENHRY and CDR2 SYGVKD.

The chain combines TRBV11-2 with TRBJ2-1; 9 bases line up with TRBD2. V lost 0 bases, J lost 6 bases, and 3 bases stayed unmatched. Per germline, CDR1 SGHAT and CDR2 FQNNGV. The CDR3 loop spans 15 amino acids. In DNA form, the CDR3 reads TGTGCCAGCAGCTTAGATGGGGGACTAGCCAATGAGCAGTTCTTC. Translation: CASSLDGGLANEQFF.